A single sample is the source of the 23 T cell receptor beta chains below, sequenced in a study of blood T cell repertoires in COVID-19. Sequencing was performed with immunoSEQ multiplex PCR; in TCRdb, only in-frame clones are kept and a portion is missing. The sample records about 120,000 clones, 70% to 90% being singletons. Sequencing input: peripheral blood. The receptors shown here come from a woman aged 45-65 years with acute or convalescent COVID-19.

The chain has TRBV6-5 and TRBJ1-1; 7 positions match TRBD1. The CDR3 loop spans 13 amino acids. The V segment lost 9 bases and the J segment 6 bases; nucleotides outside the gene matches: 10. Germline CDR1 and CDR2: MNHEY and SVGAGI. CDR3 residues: CASRTGGYAEAFF. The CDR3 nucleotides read TGTGCCAGTAGGACAGGAGGTTACGCTGAAGCTTTCTTT.

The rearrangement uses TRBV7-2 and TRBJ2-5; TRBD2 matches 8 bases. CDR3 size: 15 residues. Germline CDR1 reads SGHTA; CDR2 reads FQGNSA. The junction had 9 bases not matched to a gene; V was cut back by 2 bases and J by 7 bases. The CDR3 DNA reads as TGTGCCAGCAGCTTAATATCGGGGGGGAAGGGGACCCAGTACTTC. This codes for CASSLISGGKGTQYF. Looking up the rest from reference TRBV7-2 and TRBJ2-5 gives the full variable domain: GAGVSQSPSNKVTEKGKDVELRCDPISGHTALYWYRQSLGQGLEFLIYFQGNSAPDKSGLPSDRFSAERTGGSVSTLTIQRTQQEDSAVYLCASSLISGGKGTQYFGPGTRLLVL.

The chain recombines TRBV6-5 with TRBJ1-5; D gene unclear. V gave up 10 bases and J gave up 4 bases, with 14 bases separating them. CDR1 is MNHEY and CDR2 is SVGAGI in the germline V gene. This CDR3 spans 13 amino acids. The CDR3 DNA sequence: TGTGCCACCATGGTTGAGGGAAATCAGCCCCAGCATTTT. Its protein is CATMVEGNQPQHF.

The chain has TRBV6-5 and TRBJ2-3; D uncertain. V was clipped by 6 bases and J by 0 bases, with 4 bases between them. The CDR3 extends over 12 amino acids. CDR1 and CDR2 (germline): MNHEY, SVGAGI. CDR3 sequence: CASSSSTDTQYF. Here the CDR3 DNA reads TGTGCCAGCAGCTCGAGCACAGATACGCAGTATTTT.

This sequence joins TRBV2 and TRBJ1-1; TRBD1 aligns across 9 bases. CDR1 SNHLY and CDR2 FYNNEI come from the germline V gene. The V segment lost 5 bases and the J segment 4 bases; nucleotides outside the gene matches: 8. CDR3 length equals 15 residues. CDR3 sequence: CASSMTGGKGTEAFF. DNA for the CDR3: TGTGCCAGCAGTATGACAGGGGGGAAAGGCACTGAAGCTTTCTTT. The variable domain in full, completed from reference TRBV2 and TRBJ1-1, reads EPEVTQTPSHQVTQMGQEVILRCVPISNHLYFYWYRQILGQKVEFLVSFYNNEISEKSEIFDDQFSVERPDGSNFTLKIRSTKLEDSAMYFCASSMTGGKGTEAFFGQGTRLTVV.

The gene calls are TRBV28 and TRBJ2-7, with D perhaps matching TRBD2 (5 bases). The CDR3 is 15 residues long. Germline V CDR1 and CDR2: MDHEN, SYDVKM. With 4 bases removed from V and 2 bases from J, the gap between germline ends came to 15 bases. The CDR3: CASSYPGLTAYEQYF. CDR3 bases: TGTGCCAGCAGTTACCCCGGACTGACGGCCTACGAGCAGTACTTC.

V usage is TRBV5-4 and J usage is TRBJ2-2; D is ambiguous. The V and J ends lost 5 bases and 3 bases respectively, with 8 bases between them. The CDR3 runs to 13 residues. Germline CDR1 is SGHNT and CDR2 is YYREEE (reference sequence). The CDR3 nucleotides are TGTGCCAGCAGTACTCCATACACCGGGGAGCTGTTTTTT. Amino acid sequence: CASSTPYTGELFF.

CDR3 nucleotide sequence: TGTGCCAGCAGTTTCGGGGACAGGGGGCTGGGCACCTTC. Amino acids: CASSFGDRGLGTF. V and J are TRBV28 and TRBJ1-2, with TRBD1 identical over 12 bases. In germline, CDR1 is MDHEN, CDR2 SYDVKM. The CDR3 is 13 amino acids. V lost 3 bases and J lost 13; bases outside the gene matches: 6.

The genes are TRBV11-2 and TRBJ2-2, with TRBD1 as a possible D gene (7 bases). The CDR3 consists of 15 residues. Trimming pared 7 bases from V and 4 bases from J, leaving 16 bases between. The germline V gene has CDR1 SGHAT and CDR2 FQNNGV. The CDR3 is CASTLNRGGTGELFF. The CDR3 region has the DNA TGTGCCAGCACCCTGAACAGGGGAGGCACCGGGGAGCTGTTTTTT.

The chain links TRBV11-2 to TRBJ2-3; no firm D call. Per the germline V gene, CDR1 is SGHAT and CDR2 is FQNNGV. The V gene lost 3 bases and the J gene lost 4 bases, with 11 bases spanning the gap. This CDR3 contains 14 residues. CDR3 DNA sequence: TGTGCCAGCAGCTTCGCGTGGGCATCAGATACGCAGTATTTT. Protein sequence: CASSFAWASDTQYF.

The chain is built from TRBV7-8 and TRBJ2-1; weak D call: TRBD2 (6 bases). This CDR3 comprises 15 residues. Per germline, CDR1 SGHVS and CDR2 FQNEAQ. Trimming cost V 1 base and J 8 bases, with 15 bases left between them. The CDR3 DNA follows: TGTGCCAGCAGCTTAGGGAGACTGGGGGGAGATGAGCAGTTCTTC. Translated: CASSLGRLGGDEQFF.

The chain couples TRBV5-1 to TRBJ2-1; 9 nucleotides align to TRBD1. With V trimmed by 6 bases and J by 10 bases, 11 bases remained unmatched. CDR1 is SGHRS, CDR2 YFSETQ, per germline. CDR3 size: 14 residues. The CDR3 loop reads CASKTGTGPEEQFF. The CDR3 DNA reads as TGCGCCAGCAAAACCGGGACAGGGCCTGAGGAGCAGTTCTTC.

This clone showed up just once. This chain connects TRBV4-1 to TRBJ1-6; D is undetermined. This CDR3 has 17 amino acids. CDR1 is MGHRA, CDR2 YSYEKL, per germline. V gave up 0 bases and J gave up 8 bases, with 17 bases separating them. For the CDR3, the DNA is TGCGCCAGCAGCCAAGACGCCCGGGAGCCTTGGGATTCACCCCTCCACTTT. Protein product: CASSQDAREPWDSPLHF.

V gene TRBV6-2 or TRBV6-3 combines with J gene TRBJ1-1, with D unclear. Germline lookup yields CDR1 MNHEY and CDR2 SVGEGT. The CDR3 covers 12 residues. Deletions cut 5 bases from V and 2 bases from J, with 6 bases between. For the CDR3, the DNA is TGTGCCAGCAGTACGGGAAACACTGAAGCTTTCTTT. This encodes CASSTGNTEAFF.

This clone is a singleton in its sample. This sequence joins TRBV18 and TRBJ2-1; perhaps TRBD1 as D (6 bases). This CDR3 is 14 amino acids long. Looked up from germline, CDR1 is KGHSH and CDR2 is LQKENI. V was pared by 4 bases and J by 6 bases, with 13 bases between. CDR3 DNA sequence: TGTGCCAGCTCACGGGAAGGACAGAGCAATGAGCAGTTCTTC. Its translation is CASSREGQSNEQFF.

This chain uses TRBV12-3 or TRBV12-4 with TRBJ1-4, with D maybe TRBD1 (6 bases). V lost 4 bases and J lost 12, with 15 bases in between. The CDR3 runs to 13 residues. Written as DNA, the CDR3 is TGTGCCAGCAGTTCCCAGACACAGGGACAACTGTTTTTT. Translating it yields CASSSQTQGQLFF.

CDR3 DNA sequence: TGCGCCAGCAGCCTTGAGTCTCTACAGGGGGCGAATCAGCCCCAGCATTTT. This codes for CASSLESLQGANQPQHF. The V call is TRBV5-1, the J call TRBJ1-5, with 9 positions matching TRBD1. Losses at the gene ends were 4 bases for V and 4 bases for J; bases not matched to a gene: 12. Germline V gives CDR1 SGHRS, CDR2 YFSETQ. The CDR3 covers 17 residues.

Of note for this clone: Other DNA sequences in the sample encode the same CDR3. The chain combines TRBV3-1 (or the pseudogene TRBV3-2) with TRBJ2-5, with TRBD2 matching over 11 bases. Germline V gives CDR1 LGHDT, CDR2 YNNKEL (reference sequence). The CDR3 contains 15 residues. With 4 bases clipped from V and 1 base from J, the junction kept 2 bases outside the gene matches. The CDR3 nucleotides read TGTGCCAGCAGCCGTCTAGCGGGGGGCCAAGAGACCCAGTACTTC. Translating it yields CASSRLAGGQETQYF.

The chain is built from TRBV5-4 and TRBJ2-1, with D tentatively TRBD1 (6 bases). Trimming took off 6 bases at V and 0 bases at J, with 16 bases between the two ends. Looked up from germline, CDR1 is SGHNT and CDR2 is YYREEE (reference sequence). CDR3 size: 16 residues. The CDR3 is CASTGGGGSSYNEQFF. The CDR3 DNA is TGTGCCAGCACCGGTGGGGGCGGAAGCTCCTACAATGAGCAGTTCTTC.

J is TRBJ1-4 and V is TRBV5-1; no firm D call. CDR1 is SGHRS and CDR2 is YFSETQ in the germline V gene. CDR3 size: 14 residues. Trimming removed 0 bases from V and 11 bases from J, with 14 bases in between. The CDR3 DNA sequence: TGCGCCAGCAGCTTGGACGGTCCTCCTTCTAAACTGTTTTTT. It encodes CASSLDGPPSKLFF. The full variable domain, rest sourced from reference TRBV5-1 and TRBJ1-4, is KAGVTQTPRYLIKTRGQQVTLSCSPISGHRSVSWYQQTPGQGLQFLFEYFSETQRNKGNFPGRFSGRQFSNSRSEMNVSTLELGDSALYLCASSLDGPPSKLFFGSGTQLSVL.

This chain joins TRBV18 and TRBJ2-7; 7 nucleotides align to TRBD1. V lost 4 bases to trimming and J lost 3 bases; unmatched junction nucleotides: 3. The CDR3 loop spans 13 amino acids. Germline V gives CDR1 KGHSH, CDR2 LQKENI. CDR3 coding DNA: TGTGCCAGCTCACTCCCAGGGGGCTACGAGCAGTACTTC. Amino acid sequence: CASSLPGGYEQYF.

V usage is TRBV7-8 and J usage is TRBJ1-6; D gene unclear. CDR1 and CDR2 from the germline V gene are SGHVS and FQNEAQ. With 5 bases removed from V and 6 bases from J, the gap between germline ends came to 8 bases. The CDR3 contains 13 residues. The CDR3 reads CASSLRSNSPLHF. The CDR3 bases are TGTGCCAGCAGCCTCAGAAGTAATTCACCCCTCCACTTT.

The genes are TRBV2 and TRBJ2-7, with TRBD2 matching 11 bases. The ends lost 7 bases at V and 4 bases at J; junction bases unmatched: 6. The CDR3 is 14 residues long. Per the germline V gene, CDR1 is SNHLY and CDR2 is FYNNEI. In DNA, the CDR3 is TGTGCCAGCAAGAAGGCTAGCGGGGGGTACGAGCAGTACTTC. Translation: CASKKASGGYEQYF. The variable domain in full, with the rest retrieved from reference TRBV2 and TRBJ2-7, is EPEVTQTPSHQVTQMGQEVILRCVPISNHLYFYWYRQILGQKVEFLVSFYNNEISEKSEIFDDQFSVERPDGSNFTLKIRSTKLEDSAMYFCASKKASGGYEQYFGPGTRLTVT.